A selection of T cell receptor beta chains follows, all from one sample in a study of OX40 agonist ivuxolimab in advanced cancers. This table comes from immunoSEQ multiplex PCR, and its TCRdb copy is limited to in-frame clones, with some not included. The repertoire holds almost 70,000 clones, with roughly 89% as singletons. The starting material was CD4+ or CD8+ T cells sorted from blood, obtained in a trial of the OX40 agonist ivuxolimab. The receptors stem from an adult with an advanced solid tumor such as melanoma, head and neck, liver or kidney cancer. Each CDR3 is given without its conserved first and last residue.

j_call v_call cdr3_aa
TRBJ1-3 TRBV28 ASSRRGAGNTIY
TRBJ2-1 TRBV7-2 ASSLGLAYNEQF
TRBJ1-2 TRBV7-9 ASSIEGGNYGYT
TRBJ1-2 TRBV4-3 ASSQVFRGPANYGYT
TRBJ1-2 TRBV18 ASSPNTGADYGYT
TRBJ2-7 TRBV11-2 ASSPLQSAPKQY
TRBJ1-2 TRBV27 ASSQRGGYGYT
TRBJ2-1 TRBV5-1 ASSLGPQQF
TRBJ2-7 TRBV5-6 ASSSTVAGVKGEQY
TRBJ2-3 TRBV11-2 ASSLVRERRDTQY
TRBJ2-3 TRBV6-5 ASSYSTTDTQY
TRBJ2-1 TRBV11-3 ASSLDNEQF
TRBJ2-3 TRBV5-1 ASSFSGTDTQY
TRBJ2-5 TRBV7-2 ASSLGWVQETQY
TRBJ2-7 TRBV11-1 ASSLDRGDEQY
TRBJ2-7 TRBV5-8 ASSLRTSGAYEQY
TRBJ2-5 TRBV19 ASKVNRAGETQY
TRBJ2-3 TRBV19 ASSVGLAGTDTQY
TRBJ1-4 TRBV6-5 ASSYSGGVWEKLF
TRBJ2-1 TRBV7-9 ASSPTSRGGYNEQF
TRBJ2-4 TRBV5-6 ASSSTGLRVA
TRBJ2-1 TRBV7-2 ASSPRTPDNEQF
TRBJ1-6 TRBV7-8 ASSFVQGPAYNSPLH
TRBJ2-7 TRBV4-3 ASSPGQGLGEQY
TRBJ1-5 TRBV5-7 ASRKKYSNQPQH
TRBJ1-2 TRBV5-4 ASSWGSGRLNYGYT
TRBJ1-1 TRBV5-1 ASSFTTENTEAF
TRBJ2-5 TRBV18 ASSPPGYGETQY
TRBJ1-4 TRBV7-9 ASSLVGQGNEKLF
TRBJ1-4 TRBV9 ASSPRDNEKLF
TRBJ2-1 TRBV7-3 ASSPRSGSYNEQF
TRBJ2-3 TRBV28 ASSWGLAGSTDTQY
TRBJ2-6 TRBV9 ASSLTGTSSGANVLT
TRBJ2-1 TRBV6-6 ASSFRTASDEQF
TRBJ2-5 TRBV9 ASSVGVTGPQETQY
TRBJ1-1 TRBV21-1 ASSNGLWPEAF
TRBJ1-1 TRBV7-3 ASSVQGNTEAF
TRBJ2-5 TRBV10-2 ASSEGGSKETQY
TRBJ2-7 TRBV5-4 ASSYPPGRAHEQY
TRBJ1-3 TRBV18 ASSPSGTVSGNTIY
TRBJ2-5 TRBV11-3 ASSLGVAEGRETQY
TRBJ1-5 TRBV19 ASTKAGQASNQPQH
TRBJ1-2 TRBV5-8 ASSLGAYGYT
TRBJ1-5 TRBV18 ASSPGQPGYQPQH
TRBJ2-5 TRBV20-1 SAEVQETQY
TRBJ1-2 TRBV6-5 ASSPNPTGPRGYT
TRBJ2-2 TRBV7-9 ASSSQVTGELF
TRBJ1-1 TRBV11-1 ASSPFQGLNTEAF
TRBJ1-2 TRBV4-3 ASSQGYDLTGVLSGYT
TRBJ1-2 TRBV7-9 ASSFTTGQDYT
TRBJ2-1 TRBV11-2 ASSVSRDRGYNEQF